This T cell receptor (beta chain) originates from a study of cytomegalovirus exposure and HLA in healthy donors. At the level of the study: Researchers previously reported finding some 110 million unique TCR beta sequences from roughly 200 million T cells.

The PCR employed 60 Vbeta primers together with 13 Jbeta primers. Data came from immunoSEQ multiplex PCR; TCRdb stores just in-frame clones and leaves some out. The sample table sets out more than 90,000 clones. This clonotype was obtained from a man aged 35-49 years in good health and CMV-seropositive. The sequenced sample was PBMCs.

The CDR3 loop is CASSPDRGFLYEQYF. In DNA form, the CDR3 reads TGTGCCAGCAGCCCGGACAGGGGGTTCCTCTACGAGCAGTACTTC. The chain recombines TRBV7-3 with TRBJ2-7, with 10 bases aligning to TRBD1. The germline V gene has CDR1 SGHTA and CDR2 FQGTGA. The CDR3 covers 15 residues. V trimming: 5 bases; J trimming: 3 bases; junction bases outside the gene matches: 7.